What follows is one TCR beta chain and its context. Its specificity is not known. These data belong to a study of cytomegalovirus exposure and HLA in healthy donors. Study results and limitations: A missense DCLRE1C variant was associated with V- and J-gene trimming of TCR beta chains in a later analysis, and an independent cohort replicated the association. In terms of immune exposure information, only CMV serostatus was available. Listed as cytomegalovirus-associated were 170 or so TCR beta chains.

The germline gives CDR1 GTSNPN, CDR2 SVGIG (reference sequence). The CDR3 length is 15 residues. V dropped 3 bases and J dropped 3 bases, with 17 bases sitting between them. The PCR had 60 Vbeta and 13 Jbeta primers. Using immunoSEQ multiplex PCR, the repertoire was profiled, and TCRdb retains in-frame clones only, with some absent. The repertoire includes 76,000 or so clones, 70% to 85% of them detected once, and 2% to 2.5% sits in the top ten. This clonotype was sampled from a young man in good health and CMV-seronegative. Source material: PBMCs. The chain carries TRBV30 and TRBJ1-2, with a tentative D call TRBD1 (6 bases). CDR3 region: CAWSGDYRDHYGYTF. The CDR3 region has the DNA TGTGCCTGGAGCGGAGATTACAGGGACCACTATGGCTACACCTTC.